This T cell receptor (beta chain) emerged from a study of PD-1 blockade in classical Hodgkin lymphoma. In germline, CDR1 is LNHDA, CDR2 SQIVND (reference sequence). J gave up 3 bases and V 4 bases, and 7 bases lay outside the gene matches. This CDR3 spans 15 amino acids. Assay used: immunoSEQ multiplex PCR; TCRdb lists only in-frame clones, some missing. The table shows some 10,000 clones, with approximately 80% occurring only once. Every patient relapsed after autologous stem cell transplantation, and brentuximab vedotin exposure varied. Under best response, outcomes were complete response, partial response or progressive disease. To note about this clone: No antigen is known for it.

The study, taken as a whole, reports: A reduction in baseline TCR diversity was reportedly seen in newly diagnosed patients relative to healthy donors. For complete responders, baseline diversity was comparable to that of newly diagnosed patients.

This rearrangement joins TRBV19 to TRBJ2-7, with 9 bases that match TRBD2. This TCR came from a human donor with classical Hodgkin lymphoma. This specimen consisted of peripheral blood mononuclear cells (PBMCs), obtained before the second cycle of nivolumab. In nucleotides, the CDR3 is TGTGCCAGTAGTACACAGACTAGCGGATTCTACGAGCAGTACTTC. It yields the protein CASSTQTSGFYEQYF.